This T cell receptor beta chain was sequenced for a study of shared clonotypes between healthy human individuals. Study-level findings and limits: Sequencing depth was a factor that was expected to affect clonotype sharing among donors.

The naive CD8 population came from CD45RO-negative cells selected for CCR7, without terminally differentiated effector memory CD45RA+ cells. Study donors comprised healthy, HIV-negative adults devoid of recent acute infection or vaccination. Only Caucasian adults living in Nashville, Tennessee made up the donor group. Concerning this clone: Its specificity is not known.

V was cut by 5 bases and J by 1 base, with 9 bases left in between. Germline values: CDR1 SEHNR, CDR2 FQNEAQ (reference sequence). The length of the CDR3 is 15 residues. In the sorted-subset replicate PCRs, 200 ng DNA, tens of thousands of T cell genomes, was used. Repertoires were generated with immunoSEQ multiplex PCR, while TCRdb's copy carries only in-frame clones and drops some. In the table there are some 2 million clones, about 95% of which are singletons. Sequenced material: naive CD8+ T cells sorted from blood. This chain links TRBV7-9 with TRBJ1-6; no definite D call. The TCR originated in a man between 18 and 35 years old in good health. Written as DNA, the CDR3 is TGTGCCAGCAGCAGATCGGGATCCTATAATTCACCCCTCCACTTT. Translation: CASSRSGSYNSPLHF. Complete variable domain (other parts from reference TRBV7-9 and TRBJ1-6): DTGVSQNPRHKITKRGQNVTFRCDPISEHNRLYWYRQTLGQGPEFLTYFQNEAQLEKSRLLSDRFSAERPKGSFSTLEIQRTEQGDSAMYLCASSRSGSYNSPLHFGNGTRLTVT.